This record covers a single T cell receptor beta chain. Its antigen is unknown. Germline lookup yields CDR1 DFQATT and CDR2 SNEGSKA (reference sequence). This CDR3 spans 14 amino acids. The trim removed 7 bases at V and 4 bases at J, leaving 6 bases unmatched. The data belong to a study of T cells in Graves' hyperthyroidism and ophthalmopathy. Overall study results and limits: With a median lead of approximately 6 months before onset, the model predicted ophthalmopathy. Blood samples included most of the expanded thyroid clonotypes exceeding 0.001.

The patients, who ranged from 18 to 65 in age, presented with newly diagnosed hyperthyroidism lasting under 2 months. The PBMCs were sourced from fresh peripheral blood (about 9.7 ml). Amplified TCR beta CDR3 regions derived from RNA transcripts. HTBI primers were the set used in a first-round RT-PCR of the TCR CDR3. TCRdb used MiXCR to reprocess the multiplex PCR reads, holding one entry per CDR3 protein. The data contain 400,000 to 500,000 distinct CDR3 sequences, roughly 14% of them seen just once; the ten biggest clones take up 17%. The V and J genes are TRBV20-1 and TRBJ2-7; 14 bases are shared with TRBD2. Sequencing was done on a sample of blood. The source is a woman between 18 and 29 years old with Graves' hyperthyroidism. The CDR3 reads CSVPGLAGVYEQYF. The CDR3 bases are TGCAGTGTCCCGGGACTAGCGGGAGTATACGAGCAGTACTTC.